The TCR beta chain described here comes from a study of shared T cell receptors in the human thymus. The protocol was immunoSEQ multiplex PCR, while the TCRdb copy is restricted to in-frame clones and leaves out a portion. The sample consists of 700,000 to 750,000 clones, 70% to 90% of them appearing once. This clone came up once. The V gene's germline CDR1 is SGHKS and CDR2 YYEKEE (reference sequence). The CDR3 runs 12 residues. Unmatched junction bases numbered 4, after V lost 8 bases and J lost 4 bases. These data also formed part of another study, on human thymus T cells. That work adds: Thymus tissue for the work was resected from patients undergoing corrective heart surgery. Across thymic and blood repertoires, the usage of V and J genes appeared to be biased. Thymic repertoires from unrelated individuals overlapped highly, related research reported.

This sequence was found in a girl less than two years old with a congenital heart defect. Specimen: thymocytes. The rearrangement joins TRBV5-5 to TRBJ1-2; 8 bases are a match to TRBD1. CDR3 nucleotides: TGTGCCAGTAACGACAGGGGCTATGGCTACACCTTC. Its translation is CASNDRGYGYTF.